This T cell receptor (beta chain) is from a study of cytomegalovirus exposure and HLA in healthy donors. Notes on the study in general: The analysis excluded some indistinguishable V segments, including TRBV6-2 and TRBV6-3. Three CMV-associated chains were confirmed in vitro to be specific for CMV antigens. TCR beta chains associated with HLA were, in a later analysis, more clonally expanded than equally common others. The study labeled more than 150 TCR beta chains cytomegalovirus-associated.

This clone was counted a few times. The antigen remains undetermined. PCR was performed using 60 Vbeta and 13 Jbeta primers. Produced via immunoSEQ multiplex PCR; TCRdb's table is partial and in-frame only. The data show roughly 120,000 clones, 79% seen once. The germline gives CDR1 LNHDA, CDR2 SQIVND (reference sequence). CDR3 length equals 15 residues. The J segment lost 4 bases and the V segment lost 5 bases, leaving 11 bases of the junction unmatched. The V and J genes are TRBV19 and TRBJ2-7; 7 bases line up with TRBD1. The sequencing input was PBMCs. This receptor was taken from a man aged 18 to 30 in good health and CMV-seronegative. The CDR3 sequence: CASSERTGSIYEQYF. The CDR3 DNA follows: TGTGCCAGTAGTGAACGGACAGGCAGTATTTACGAGCAGTACTTC.